This T cell receptor (beta chain) derives from a study of blood T cells in healthy people across ages. Sample-barcoded 5' priming and a J-beta primer mix drove a second PCR of about 7 to 12 cycles. TCRdb independently ran MiXCR on the 5' RACE reads; one entry per CDR3 protein. The sample shows 1.5 million to 2 million distinct CDR3 sequences, roughly 49% of them seen only once. Ten milliliters was the volume of peripheral blood drawn from each donor. This clonotype was observed a few times. Its antigen is as yet unknown. The trim removed 4 bases at V and 2 bases at J, leaving 5 bases unmatched. This CDR3 contains 15 residues. Germline V gene sequence: CDR1 LGHNA, CDR2 YSLEER. Study-level results: Shifts in expanded clonotypes may have been confounded by donor CMV status, which was unknown. Fewer expanded clones and more diversity marked long-lived versus aged donors. What prevented conclusive comparison of naive and antigen-experienced cells was that PBMCs were unsorted.

The gene calls are TRBV4-3 and TRBJ2-3; 8 bases are a match to TRBD1. The receptor was derived from a woman aged 40 to 50 in good health. Sequences were obtained from blood. The CDR3 DNA follows: TGCGCCAGCAGCCGGGGACAGGAGGACACAGATACGCAGTATTTT. It is translated as CASSRGQEDTDTQYF.